These 25 T cell receptor beta chains were sequenced from one sample in a study of spatial heterogeneity in lung cancer. TCRdb itself ran the 5' RACE reads through MiXCR, one entry per CDR3 protein. The data contain 20,000 to 25,000 distinct CDR3 sequences, around 5.8% of them singletons. Indicated time point: sample taken at primary tumor resection. This specimen consisted of PBMCs, obtained at surgery. The receptors were gathered from a male donor with early-stage non-small cell lung cancer.

This clonotype was picked up many times. The V and J genes are TRBV4-3 and TRBJ2-1; 11 positions agree with TRBD2. V trimming: 3 bases; J trimming: 8 bases; junction bases outside the gene matches: 15. CDR1 is LGHNA and CDR2 is YSLEER in the germline V gene. The CDR3 length is 18 residues. The CDR3 spells CASSQGLALAGGSDEQFF. The CDR3 DNA follows: TGCGCCAGCAGCCAGGGCCTGGCCCTAGCGGGAGGTTCGGATGAGCAGTTCTTC.

The sample holds many counts of this clonotype. The chain uses TRBV7-9 and TRBJ2-7; D is ambiguous. The CDR3 is 11 residues long. Trimming took off 1 base at V and 9 bases at J, with 7 bases between the two ends. Germline V gives CDR1 SEHNR, CDR2 FQNEAQ (reference sequence). CDR3 residues: CASSLGGPQYF. CDR3 DNA: TGTGCCAGCAGCTTAGGGGGTCCGCAGTACTTC.

The sample holds many counts of this clonotype. CDR3 DNA: TGTGCCAGCAGTGTAGGCAGGGGAGGCTATGGCTACACCTTC. It specifies CASSVGRGGYGYTF. The V and J genes are TRBV6-1 and TRBJ1-2; the D gene is possibly TRBD1 (6 bases). V was clipped by 4 bases and J by 4 bases, with 13 bases between them. The germline V gene has CDR1 MNHNS and CDR2 SASEGT. The CDR3 loop spans 14 amino acids.

This clonotype was detected ten times or more. The chain has TRBV14 and TRBJ2-1, with D maybe TRBD1 (6 bases). Germline V gene lookup returns CDR1 SGHDN and CDR2 FVKESK. The CDR3 spans 15 residues. Trimming took 2 bases from V and 2 from J, leaving 10 bases between them. Here the CDR3 reads CASSQRRGPYNEQFF. CDR3 coding DNA: TGTGCCAGCAGCCAACGCAGGGGTCCCTACAATGAGCAGTTCTTC.

This clonotype was found many times. The gene calls are TRBV7-2 and TRBJ2-3, with TRBD2 matching 14 bases. CDR3 length equals 16 residues. V gave up 5 bases and J gave up 4 bases; unmatched junction bases: 5. Germline CDR1 is SGHTA and CDR2 is FQGNSA. CDR3 region: CASSKGLAGAADTQYF. The CDR3 bases are TGTGCCAGCAGCAAGGGACTAGCGGGGGCGGCAGATACGCAGTATTTT.

This clonotype was counted at least ten times. The chain joins TRBV19 to TRBJ2-1, with 7 bases that match TRBD2. The V gene's germline CDR1 is LNHDA and CDR2 SQIVND (reference sequence). This CDR3 is built from 15 residues. Trimming at V came to 1 base and at J to 4 bases, leaving 4 bases not matched to a gene. CDR3 DNA sequence: TGTGCCAGTAGTATAGCTAGCGGATATTACAATGAGCAGTTCTTC. Protein: CASSIASGYYNEQFF.

Many counts were recorded for this clonotype. This chain connects TRBV28 to TRBJ2-7; D remains unclear. The germline gives CDR1 MDHEN, CDR2 SYDVKM. Trimming removed 6 bases at V and 7 bases at J, with 16 bases between. This CDR3 has 13 amino acids. CDR3 region: CASSGPVREEQYF. In DNA form, the CDR3 reads TGTGCCAGCAGCGGACCCGTACGTGAAGAGCAGTACTTC.

This clonotype was seen repeatedly, ten times or more. The chain has TRBV7-6 and TRBJ2-5, with D possibly matching TRBD1 (5 bases). With 8 bases removed from V and 5 bases from J, the gap between germline ends came to 15 bases. This CDR3 region has 13 residues. Germline V gene sequence: CDR1 SGHVS, CDR2 FNYEAQ. In DNA form, the CDR3 reads TGTGCCAGCCGACAGACCCCACCTGAGACCCAGTACTTC. As protein: CASRQTPPETQYF.

This clonotype occurred many times. This chain connects TRBV21-1 to TRBJ2-5; the D call in the table, TRBD1, was not verified against the DNA. TRBV21-1 is an annotated pseudogene. This CDR3 is 13 amino acids long. The CDR3 DNA reads TGTGCCAGCAGCCCGACCCCCCGGGAGACCCAGTACTTC. Translating gives CASSPTPRETQYF.

V usage is TRBV5-1 and J usage is TRBJ2-1; possibly TRBD1 or TRBD2 for D (5 bases each). The CDR3 is made up of 13 amino acids. Germline-derived CDR1 and CDR2 are SGHRS and YFSETQ. V was trimmed by 4 bases and J by 6 bases, leaving 11 bases between them. CDR3 protein: CASSPRDPNEQFF. In nucleotides, the CDR3 is TGCGCCAGCAGCCCCCGGGACCCCAATGAGCAGTTCTTC.

This clonotype showed up many times. The genes are TRBV5-5 and TRBJ1-5; D is perhaps TRBD1 (6 bases). V was shortened by 2 bases and J by 3 bases, with 9 bases between the two germline ends. CDR3 length equals 14 residues. CDR1 SGHKS and CDR2 YYEKEE come from the germline V gene (reference sequence). The CDR3 region has the DNA TGTGCCAGCAGCTTCGGACAGAACAATCAGCCCCAGCATTTT. Its translation: CASSFGQNNQPQHF.

This clonotype was recorded at least ten times. The V gene is TRBV7-9, the J gene TRBJ1-4; 9 positions agree with TRBD1. This CDR3 is 14 amino acids long. Germline V gene lookup returns CDR1 SEHNR and CDR2 FQNEAQ (reference sequence). J was trimmed by 5 bases and V by 5 bases; bases with no gene match: 3. The CDR3 protein is CASSPGQGNEKLFF. In nucleotides, the CDR3 is TGTGCCAGCAGCCCTGGACAGGGGAATGAAAAACTGTTTTTT.

This clonotype has just a few counts. V is TRBV7-2 and J is TRBJ2-4; TRBD2 agrees at 11 bases. CDR3 size: 16 residues. Germline CDR1 and CDR2: SGHTA and FQGNSA. V shed 3 bases and J 6 bases; nucleotides not matched to a gene: 7. The CDR3 is CASSFLAGGPINIQYF. The CDR3 nucleotides read TGTGCCAGCAGCTTTTTAGCGGGGGGGCCAATAAACATTCAGTACTTC.

In its sample, this clonotype was seen many times. The rearrangement joins TRBV28 to TRBJ1-2; D ambiguous. CDR3 length equals 13 residues. Germline assignment: CDR1 MDHEN and CDR2 SYDVKM. V lost 6 bases to trimming and J lost 8 bases, with 16 bases between them. The CDR3 is CASRTGQDVGYTF. The CDR3 DNA is TGTGCCAGCAGAACGGGCCAGGACGTGGGCTACACCTTC.

This clonotype was recorded many times. This sequence joins TRBV6-2 or TRBV6-3 and TRBJ1-1, with D uncertain. From germline, CDR1 is MNHEY and CDR2 SVGEGT. The CDR3 consists of 13 residues. Trimming shortened V by 6 bases and J by 0 bases, and 8 bases separated the two germline ends. In DNA, the CDR3 is TGTGCCAGCAGCTTACACGTGAACACTGAAGCTTTCTTT. Its protein product is CASSLHVNTEAFF.

This clonotype was seen at least ten times. This chain links TRBV12-3 or TRBV12-4 with TRBJ1-2; perhaps TRBD1 as D (6 bases). This CDR3 region has 12 residues. Trimming shortened V by 5 bases and J by 5 bases, and 9 bases separated the two germline ends. The CDR3 sequence: CASSPGQYGYTF. The CDR3, as DNA: TGTGCCAGCAGTCCCGGACAGTATGGCTACACCTTC.

This sequence joins TRBV2 and TRBJ2-7; 7 bases agree with TRBD2. Per the germline V gene, CDR1 is SNHLY and CDR2 is FYNNEI. Trimming at V came to 8 bases and at J to 3 bases, leaving 10 bases not matched to a gene. The CDR3 extends over 14 amino acids. The CDR3: CASQRFTSVYEQYF. The CDR3 nucleotides are TGTGCCAGCCAGCGCTTTACTAGCGTCTACGAGCAGTACTTC.

At least ten counts were recorded for this clonotype. The chain carries TRBV7-2 and TRBJ2-7; 14 bases line up with TRBD2. This CDR3 is built from 16 residues. With 1 base clipped from V and 4 bases from J, the junction kept 3 bases outside the gene matches. The germline V gene has CDR1 SGHTA and CDR2 FQGNSA. For the CDR3, the DNA is TGTGCCAGCAGCTTAGGACTAGCGGGAGGGCTTTACGAGCAGTACTTC. The encoded protein is CASSLGLAGGLYEQYF. The full variable domain, with the rest looked up from reference TRBV7-2 and TRBJ2-7, is GAGVSQSPSNKVTEKGKDVELRCDPISGHTALYWYRQSLGQGLEFLIYFQGNSAPDKSGLPSDRFSAERTGGSVSTLTIQRTQQEDSAVYLCASSLGLAGGLYEQYFGPGTRLTVT.

This clonotype was picked up a small number of times. The chain has TRBV7-2 and TRBJ2-3, with D unclear. There are 12 residues in the CDR3. V was clipped by 3 bases and J by 0 bases, with 1 base between them. CDR1 and CDR2 (germline): SGHTA, FQGNSA. The CDR3 reads CASSFSTDTQYF. CDR3 bases: TGTGCCAGCAGCTTTAGCACAGATACGCAGTATTTT.

The chain carries TRBV7-9 and TRBJ1-1; possible D gene TRBD1, 6 bases. CDR3 size: 12 residues. V was clipped by 5 bases and J by 6 bases, with 10 bases between them. CDR1 is SEHNR and CDR2 is FQNEAQ in the germline V gene (reference sequence). CDR3 region: CASSQGGAEAFF. The CDR3 bases are TGTGCCAGCAGCCAAGGGGGGGCTGAAGCTTTCTTT.

There are many counts of this clonotype. V gene TRBV30 combines with J gene TRBJ1-4, with a possible D match to TRBD1 (5 bases). The CDR3 is made up of 14 amino acids. Trimming cost V 2 bases and J 4 bases, with 11 bases left between them. Germline values: CDR1 GTSNPN, CDR2 SVGIG (reference sequence). The CDR3 DNA follows: TGTGCCTGGAGTATCTGGGGCGGTAATGAAAAACTGTTTTTT. This translates into CAWSIWGGNEKLFF.

This clonotype was seen many times. V is TRBV11-2 and J is TRBJ2-7, with TRBD1 identical over 7 bases. After removal of 7 bases from V and 2 bases from J, the junction contained 5 bases not matched to a gene. Germline assignment: CDR1 SGHAT and CDR2 FQNNGV. This CDR3 spans 13 amino acids. The CDR3, as DNA: TGTGCCAGCACCCTGACAGGGCCCTACGAGCAGTACTTC. It specifies CASTLTGPYEQYF.

This clonotype showed up many times. The chain recombines TRBV2 with TRBJ2-2, with 12 bases matching TRBD2. The CDR3 totals 15 residues. Germline V gene lookup returns CDR1 SNHLY and CDR2 FYNNEI. V shed 7 bases, J shed 4 bases, and the junction held 4 bases outside the gene matches. The CDR3 region is CASTLTSGGTGELFF. DNA for the CDR3: TGTGCCAGCACTTTGACTAGCGGGGGCACCGGGGAGCTGTTTTTT.

There are many counts of this clonotype. This sequence joins TRBV5-1 and TRBJ1-5; the D gene is possibly TRBD1 (5 bases). The V end was cut by 5 bases, the J end by 1 base, with 7 bases between. CDR1 SGHRS and CDR2 YFSETQ come from the germline V gene. The CDR3 contains 13 residues. The CDR3 nucleotides read TGCGCCAGCAGACGGGACAGCAATCAGCCCCAGCATTTT. It encodes CASRRDSNQPQHF.

This sequence joins TRBV12-3 or TRBV12-4 and TRBJ2-5; TRBD2 matches at 10 bases. CDR3 length: 15 amino acids. Germline trimming cut 5 bases from V and 9 bases from J; bases unmatched to any gene: 12. The DNA for the CDR3 is TGTGCCAGCAGTCCAAAAGGACTAGCGGATTTGGCCCAGTACTTC. This codes for CASSPKGLADLAQYF.